Listed below are T cell receptor beta chains from one sample, sequenced in a study of control samples from healthy donors and cancer patients. The assay was immunoSEQ multiplex PCR, and TCRdb's table has in-frame clones only and misses some. This sample has about 120,000 clones, with 87% found just once. Sequenced sample: blood. All receptors derive from a man aged 18 to 29 in good health. The CDR3 runs from the conserved cysteine through the conserved F or W. A D gene is named only where the DNA matches it firmly. A row's size may be missing; if present it is once, few, many or a size class.

clone size	V gene	D gene	J gene	CDR3 protein	CDR3 DNA
once	TRBV5-1	.	TRBJ2-3	CASSAIGGDTQYF	TGCGCCAGCAGCGCGATTGGGGGGGATACGCAGTATTTT
.	TRBV5-1	.	TRBJ2-6	CASSGGTAHSGANVLTF	TGCGCCAGCAGCGGCGGGACAGCTCACTCTGGGGCCAACGTCCTGACTTTC
.	TRBV24-1	.	TRBJ1-1	CATSTGGGTEAFF	TGTGCCACCAGTACCGGGGGGGGCACTGAAGCTTTCTTT
.	TRBV2	TRBD2	TRBJ2-1	CATGTSRDNEQFF	TGTGCCACCGGGACTAGCCGGGACAATGAGCAGTTCTTC
.	TRBV4-3	.	TRBJ2-7	CASSSMSGTSYEQYF	TGCGCCAGCAGCTCTATGTCCGGGACTTCTTACGAGCAGTACTTC
once	TRBV18	TRBD2	TRBJ2-5	CASSPIAGEETQYF	TGTGCCAGCTCGCCTATAGCGGGAGAAGAGACCCAGTACTTC
.	TRBV12-3/TRBV12-4	.	TRBJ2-1	CASSSQGNEQFF	TGTGCCAGCAGTTCCCAGGGCAATGAGCAGTTCTTC
.	TRBV30	TRBD2	TRBJ2-5	CAWSAFLAGGPQETQYF	TGTGCCTGGAGTGCTTTTCTAGCGGGAGGGCCGCAAGAGACCCAGTACTTC
.	TRBV7-3	TRBD1	TRBJ1-1	CASSPDRDTEAFF	TGTGCCAGCAGTCCCGACAGGGACACTGAAGCTTTCTTT
.	TRBV7-8	.	TRBJ1-2	CASSLEESLYGYTF	TGTGCCAGCAGCTTAGAGGAATCCCTCTATGGCTACACCTTC
.	TRBV7-3	.	TRBJ2-5	CASSLTSKETQYF	TGTGCCAGCAGCTTAACTTCAAAAGAGACCCAGTACTTC
.	TRBV28	TRBD1	TRBJ1-5	CASRANRGIGNQPQHF	TGTGCCAGCAGAGCGAACAGGGGAATTGGCAATCAGCCCCAGCATTTT
.	TRBV19	TRBD1	TRBJ2-6	CASASGTGLGGANVLTF	TGTGCCAGTGCATCCGGGACAGGGCTCGGCGGGGCCAACGTCCTGACTTTC
.	TRBV2	.	TRBJ1-2	CASLPLTTTYGYTF	TGTGCCAGCCTTCCCCTGACAACTACCTATGGCTACACCTTC
.	TRBV9	.	TRBJ2-7	CASSGLGQGYEQYF	TGTGCCAGCAGCGGACTAGGGCAGGGCTACGAGCAGTACTTC
.	TRBV19	TRBD1	TRBJ1-2	CASSSHPPGGEGFFGYTF	TGTGCCAGTAGTAGCCACCCTCCAGGGGGCGAGGGCTTTTTTGGCTACACCTTC
.	TRBV28	.	TRBJ2-5	CASSHRWGSKETQYF	TGTGCCAGCAGTCACCGGTGGGGCTCCAAAGAGACCCAGTACTTC
.	TRBV6-6	.	TRBJ2-7	CASSYDSSYEQYF	TGTGCCAGCAGTTACGACAGCTCCTACGAGCAGTACTTC
.	TRBV3-1/TRBV3-2	TRBD2	TRBJ2-7	CASTPSGSFYEQYF	TGTGCCAGCACGCCTAGCGGTTCCTTCTACGAGCAGTACTTC
.	TRBV7-3	TRBD1	TRBJ2-5	CASSRGDREQETQYF	TGTGCCAGCAGTAGGGGGGACAGGGAACAAGAGACCCAGTACTTC
.	TRBV5-1	TRBD1	TRBJ1-2	CASSLSSGTGAYYTF	TGCGCCAGCAGCTTGAGTTCAGGGACAGGGGCATACTACACCTTC
.	TRBV9	.	TRBJ1-1	CASSGSGTMNTEAFF	TGTGCCAGCAGCGGATCCGGGACGATGAACACTGAAGCTTTCTTT
once	TRBV5-1	TRBD2	TRBJ2-1	CASSSRGGRGDNEQFF	TGCGCCAGCAGCTCCCGGGGCGGGAGAGGGGACAATGAGCAGTTCTTC
.	TRBV7-7	.	TRBJ2-2	CASSLGIAGTGELFF	TGTGCCAGCAGCTTAGGGATAGCTGGGACCGGGGAGCTGTTTTTT
few	TRBV5-3	.	TRBJ1-2	CARSLVRGGYGYTF	TGTGCCAGAAGCTTGGTCAGGGGCGGCTATGGCTACACCTTC
.	TRBV6-2/TRBV6-3	.	TRBJ2-5	CASSMTRETQYF	TGTGCCAGCAGTATGACGAGGGAGACCCAGTACTTC
.	TRBV3-1/TRBV3-2	TRBD2	TRBJ2-2	CASSLEGGRAFAGELFF	TGTGCCAGCAGCCTTGAAGGCGGGAGGGCTTTTGCCGGGGAGCTGTTTTTT
.	TRBV6-5	TRBD1	TRBJ1-2	CASSTTGTGPYGYTF	TGTGCCAGCAGTACCACCGGGACAGGGCCCTATGGCTACACCTTC
few	TRBV11-3	.	TRBJ2-7	CASSLIPLGVQYF	TGTGCCAGCAGCTTAATCCCACTCGGGGTACAGTACTTC
.	TRBV6-1	TRBD2	TRBJ2-7	CASSEWEREGYEQYF	TGTGCCAGCAGTGAATGGGAGCGGGAGGGTTACGAGCAGTACTTC
.	TRBV28	.	TRBJ1-5	CASSTPGAGNQPQHF	TGTGCCAGCAGCACCCCCGGGGCCGGAAATCAGCCCCAGCATTTT
.	TRBV4-3	TRBD2	TRBJ2-7	CASSQDSRLAGAYEQYF	TGCGCCAGCAGCCAAGACTCCAGGCTAGCGGGAGCCTACGAGCAGTACTTC
.	TRBV3-1/TRBV3-2	.	TRBJ1-4	CASRPANSGEKLFF	TGTGCCAGCAGGCCAGCAAACTCAGGAGAAAAACTGTTTTTT
.	TRBV6-1	TRBD2	TRBJ2-3	CASSESGGRATDTQYF	TGTGCCAGCAGTGAATCAGGCGGGAGGGCCACAGATACGCAGTATTTT
.	TRBV6-5	.	TRBJ1-1	CASRQRSLVNTEAFF	TGTGCCAGCAGGCAGAGGTCCCTCGTGAACACTGAAGCTTTCTTT
few	TRBV4-1	TRBD1	TRBJ2-7	CASSAPKTGGPYEQYF	TGCGCCAGCAGCGCACCCAAAACAGGGGGCCCCTACGAGCAGTACTTC
.	TRBV19	TRBD1	TRBJ1-4	CASSSQGANNEKLFF	TGTGCCAGTAGTAGCCAGGGGGCCAATAATGAAAAACTGTTTTTT
.	TRBV7-8	TRBD1	TRBJ1-1	CASRGSSRDRPNTEAFF	TGTGCCAGCAGAGGCTCGAGTCGGGACAGGCCAAACACTGAAGCTTTCTTT
.	TRBV10-3	TRBD1	TRBJ1-5	CAARDSNQPQHF	TGTGCCGCCCGGGACAGTAATCAGCCCCAGCATTTT
.	TRBV5-6	TRBD1	TRBJ2-7	CASSSQGTANEQYF	TGTGCCAGCAGCTCGCAGGGGACAGCTAACGAGCAGTACTTC
.	TRBV6-5	.	TRBJ1-1	CASSYTGTSEAFF	TGTGCCAGCAGTTATACTGGGACCTCTGAAGCTTTCTTT
.	TRBV20-1	.	TRBJ2-3	CSRSRTDTQYF	TGCAGTCGATCCCGTACAGATACGCAGTATTTT
.	TRBV19	.	TRBJ2-7	CASSSTATTYEQYF	TGTGCCAGTAGTTCGACGGCCACGACCTACGAGCAGTACTTC
.	TRBV30	.	TRBJ1-2	CAWSLLGTFNYGYTF	TGTGCCTGGAGTCTACTCGGCACATTTAACTATGGCTACACCTTC
.	TRBV6-2/TRBV6-3	.	TRBJ1-2	CASSYGAASYGYTF	TGTGCCAGCAGTTACGGGGCAGCCAGCTATGGCTACACCTTC
.	TRBV5-1	.	TRBJ2-7	CASSETGLTHEQYF	TGCGCCAGCAGCGAGACAGGCCTGACGCACGAGCAGTACTTC
.	TRBV5-5	.	TRBJ2-1	CASSLIQYNEQFF	TGTGCCAGCAGCTTGATCCAGTACAATGAGCAGTTCTTC
.	TRBV7-3	.	TRBJ1-1	CASSLMGQRGDTEAFF	TGTGCCAGCAGCTTAATGGGGCAGCGTGGGGACACTGAAGCTTTCTTT
once	TRBV14	TRBD1	TRBJ2-1	CASSQVLGKDRAKNEQFF	TGTGCCAGCAGCCAAGTTCTGGGTAAGGACAGGGCTAAAAATGAGCAGTTCTTC
few	TRBV9	TRBD2	TRBJ2-1	CASSAGLATYNEQFF	TGTGCCAGCAGCGCGGGACTAGCGACCTACAATGAGCAGTTCTTC
.	TRBV10-3	.	TRBJ2-1	CAISPGNEQFF	TGTGCCATCAGCCCAGGGAATGAGCAGTTCTTC
.	TRBV3-1/TRBV3-2	.	TRBJ2-6	CASSHSGANVLTF	TGTGCCAGCAGCCACTCTGGGGCCAACGTCCTGACTTTC
.	TRBV24-1	TRBD1	TRBJ2-5	CATSDGDRGVETQYF	TGTGCCACCAGTGATGGGGACAGGGGGGTAGAGACCCAGTACTTC